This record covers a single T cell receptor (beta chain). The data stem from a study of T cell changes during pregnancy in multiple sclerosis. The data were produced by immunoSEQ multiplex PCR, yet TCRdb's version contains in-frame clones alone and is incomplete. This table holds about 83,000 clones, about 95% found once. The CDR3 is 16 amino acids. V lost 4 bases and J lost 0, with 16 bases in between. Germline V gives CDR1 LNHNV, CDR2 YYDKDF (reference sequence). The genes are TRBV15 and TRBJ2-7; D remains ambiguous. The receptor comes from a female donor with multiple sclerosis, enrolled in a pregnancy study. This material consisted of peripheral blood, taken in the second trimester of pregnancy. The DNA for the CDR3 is TGTGCCACCAGCAACTTCCTCCGAGAAAGCTCCTACGAGCAGTACTTC. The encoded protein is CATSNFLRESSYEQYF. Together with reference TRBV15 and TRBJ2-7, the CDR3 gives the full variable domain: DAMVIQNPRYQVTQFGKPVTLSCSQTLNHNVMYWYQQKSSQAPKLLFHYYDKDFNNEADTPDNFQSRRPNTSFCFLDIRSPGLGDTAMYLCATSNFLRESSYEQYFGPGTRLTVT.